This T cell receptor beta chain comes out of a study of T-cell reconstitution after alpha-beta-depleted transplantation in children. The V end was cut by 7 bases, the J end by 6 bases, with 13 bases between. Germline values: CDR1 SQVTM, CDR2 ANQGSEA. This CDR3 has 13 residues. The authors prepared the TCRbeta library with unique molecular identifiers. TCRdb re-derived calls from the PCR reads in MiXCR, one entry per CDR3 protein. The sample holds fewer than 150,000 distinct CDR3 sequences, roughly 9.7% seen once. J is TRBJ1-6 and V is TRBV29-1; no clear D. The sample consisted of PBMCs, mostly from graft donor cells, taken 180 days after TCRalphabeta/CD19-depleted stem cell transplant. This sequence was found in a girl in the first two years of life who had a stem cell transplant for combined immunodeficiency, so the T cells may come from the graft donor. For the CDR3, the DNA is TGCAGCGCCTCGGTAGGGTTTAATTCACCCCTCCACTTT. It is translated as CSASVGFNSPLHF.